This T cell receptor beta chain stems from a study of CD8 T cells in Susac syndrome. The CD8+ and CD4+ T cells were negatively isolated, with the TEMRA cells enriched by FACS. This CDR3 is built from 14 residues. CDR1 SGHNT and CDR2 YYREEE come from the germline V gene (reference sequence). V dropped 10 bases and J dropped 4; count of bases not matched to a gene: 8. RNA, at about 0.5 to 1 ug, was reverse transcribed with random hexamers. Amplification of TCR beta CDR3 across 54 Vbeta and 13 Jbeta was performed with immunoSEQ multiplex PCR. TCRdb re-derived calls from the immunoSEQ multiplex PCR reads in MiXCR, one entry per CDR3 protein. The table shows 110,000 or so distinct CDR3 sequences, with over 90% occurring only once.

This clonotype was obtained from a human donor in good health. The V call is TRBV5-4, the J call TRBJ2-1; 10 positions agree with TRBD1. Sequencing was carried out using CD4+ T cells from PBMCs. CDR3 coding DNA: TGTGCCCTAACCCGGGACAGGGGATACAATGAGCAGTTCTTC. Its translation is CALTRDRGYNEQFF.